These 7 T cell receptor beta chains were sequenced from one sample in a study of T-cell reconstitution after alpha-beta-depleted transplantation in children. Findings and limits, study-wide: T-cell numbers and diversity one year post-transplant derived largely from freshly generated T cells.

The antigens of these receptors remain unknown. Unique molecular identifiers were incorporated during preparation of the TCRbeta library. TCRdb itself ran the PCR reads through MiXCR, one entry per CDR3 protein. The data hold hundreds of thousands of distinct CDR3 sequences, with about 7.3% observed a single time. Sequencing was performed on peripheral blood, taken 360 days after TCRalphabeta/CD19-depleted stem cell transplant. The receptors were sampled from a female patient aged 2 to 10 who had a stem cell transplant for Fanconi anemia, so the T cells may come from the graft donor.

This clonotype was detected ten times or more. The chain uses TRBV7-9 and TRBJ2-5, with D unclear. Germline CDR1 reads SEHNR; CDR2 reads FQNEAQ (reference sequence). There are 12 residues in the CDR3. The ends were cut back, 3 bases at V and 5 bases at J, with 7 bases in the middle. CDR3 region: CASSFGSETQYF. The DNA of the CDR3 is TGTGCCAGCAGCTTTGGGTCGGAGACCCAGTACTTC.

This clonotype was counted at least ten times. The CDR3 coding sequence is TGCAGTGCGCTAGGACTTATTAGGGATGAGCAGTTCTTC. This codes for CSALGLIRDEQFF. The rearrangement uses TRBV20-1 and TRBJ2-1; possibly TRBD2 for D (5 bases). The germline V gene has CDR1 DFQATT and CDR2 SNEGSKA (reference sequence). This CDR3 comprises 13 residues. Trimming took 6 bases from V and 8 from J, leaving 17 bases between them.

In its sample, this clonotype was seen a few times. V is TRBV5-6 and J is TRBJ1-1; TRBD1 agrees at 10 bases. The V segment lost 1 base and the J segment 0 bases; nucleotides outside the gene matches: 6. CDR1 is SGHDT and CDR2 is YYEEEE in the germline V gene. The CDR3 totals 17 residues. In DNA form, the CDR3 reads TGTGCCAGCAGCTTGTTGGTGACAGGGGGCATGAACACTGAAGCTTTCTTT. This encodes CASSLLVTGGMNTEAFF.

This rearrangement joins TRBV18 to TRBJ1-1, with D hard to call. Germline V gene data show CDR1 as KGHSH and CDR2 as LQKENI. V lost 3 bases and J 6 bases, leaving 17 bases between the germline ends. The CDR3 is 15 amino acids. In DNA, the CDR3 is TGTGCCAGCTCACCCGAGGGCAGCCCTACTTCTGAAGCTTTCTTT. This gives the protein CASSPEGSPTSEAFF.

The V and J genes are TRBV7-2 and TRBJ1-1; TRBD1 aligns across 10 bases. Germline CDR1 reads SGHTA; CDR2 reads FQGNSA. The V and J ends lost 2 bases and 4 bases, in that order; junction bases with no gene match: 10. There are 17 residues in the CDR3. The CDR3 DNA is TGTGCCAGCAGCTTACCGGACAGGGGGGCAGTAAGCACTGAAGCTTTCTTT. Translating it yields CASSLPDRGAVSTEAFF.

V gene TRBV12-2 combines with J gene TRBJ2-1. TRBV12-2 is a recognized pseudogene. The CDR3 extends over 13 amino acids. This chain's CDR3 is CASPGEQYNEQFF. CDR3 in DNA: TGTGCAAGTCCCGGCGAACAGTACAATGAGCAGTTCTTC.

This clonotype was recorded many times. The chain uses TRBV15 and TRBJ2-7, with 11 bases lining up with TRBD2. This CDR3 has 16 residues. Trimming cost V 0 bases and J 6 bases; bases outside gene matches: 7. Per germline, CDR1 LNHNV and CDR2 YYDKDF (reference sequence). CDR3: CATSRDIFTSGGEQYF. The CDR3 DNA sequence: TGTGCCACCAGCAGAGATATATTCACTAGCGGGGGCGAGCAGTACTTC.